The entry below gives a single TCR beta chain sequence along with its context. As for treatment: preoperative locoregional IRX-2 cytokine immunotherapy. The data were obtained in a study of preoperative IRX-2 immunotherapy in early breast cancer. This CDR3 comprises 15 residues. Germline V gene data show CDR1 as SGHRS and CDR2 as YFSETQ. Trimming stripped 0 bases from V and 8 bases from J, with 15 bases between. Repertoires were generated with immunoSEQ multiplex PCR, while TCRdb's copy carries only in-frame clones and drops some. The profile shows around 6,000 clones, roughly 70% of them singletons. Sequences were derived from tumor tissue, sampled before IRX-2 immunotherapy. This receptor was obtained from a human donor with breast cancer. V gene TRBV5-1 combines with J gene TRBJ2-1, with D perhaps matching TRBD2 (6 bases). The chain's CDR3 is CASSLEDGGWDEQFF. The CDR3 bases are TGCGCCAGCAGCTTGGAAGACGGGGGTTGGGATGAGCAGTTCTTC.